Sequencing of this T cell receptor beta chain was carried out in a study of shared clonotypes between healthy human individuals. Overall study: CD4 naive and memory got three plates each, CD8 naive two, CD8 memory one.

The protocol was immunoSEQ multiplex PCR, while the TCRdb copy is restricted to in-frame clones and leaves out a portion. The sample records a few million clones, more than 80% being singletons. The trim removed 4 bases at V and 3 bases at J, leaving 14 bases unmatched. This CDR3 has 18 amino acids. Germline-derived CDR1 and CDR2 are SNHLY and FYNNEI. The chain recombines TRBV2 with TRBJ1-2; 10 positions match TRBD1. The source material was naive CD4+ T cells from PBMCs. Subset given: CD45RA+ positively selected. The receptor comes from a young man in good health. Some clones in this sample may be carry-over from other donors' samples. The CDR3 DNA reads TGTGCCAGCAGTGGGTTTCTAAGGGACAGGGGATTAGACTATGGCTACACCTTC. Encoded protein: CASSGFLRDRGLDYGYTF.